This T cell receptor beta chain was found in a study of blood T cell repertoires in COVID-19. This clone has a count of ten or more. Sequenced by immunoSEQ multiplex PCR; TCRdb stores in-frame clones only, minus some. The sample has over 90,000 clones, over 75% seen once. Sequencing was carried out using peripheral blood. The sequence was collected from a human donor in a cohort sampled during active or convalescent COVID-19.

CDR3 sequence reads: CASSLGLGVNIQYF. CDR3 nucleotides: TGTGCCAGCAGCTTAGGTCTAGGAGTAAACATTCAGTACTTC. V and J are TRBV7-9 and TRBJ2-4, with D unresolved. This CDR3 is 14 amino acids long. V was trimmed by 1 base and J by 6 bases, leaving 10 bases between them. The V gene's germline CDR1 is SEHNR and CDR2 FQNEAQ (reference sequence).